This TCR beta chain is drawn from a study of T-cell reconstitution after alpha-beta-depleted transplantation in children. V was pared by 3 bases and J by 4 bases, with 12 bases between. The CDR3 contains 14 residues. Germline V gene lookup returns CDR1 GTSNPN and CDR2 SVGIG (reference sequence). Preparation of the TCRbeta library involved a method that used unique molecular identifiers. One entry per CDR3 protein results from TCRdb running MiXCR on the PCR reads. In the table there are hundreds of thousands of distinct CDR3 sequences, approximately 32% of which are singletons. The sequences come from PBMCs from the stem cell graft donor, collected from the stem cell graft. This receptor was obtained from a human donor who donated a stem cell graft to a child with aplastic anemia. The rearrangement joins TRBV30 to TRBJ2-2; the D gene could be TRBD1 or TRBD2 (5 bases each). The CDR3 loop reads CAWRPGPITGELFF. CDR3 nucleotide sequence: TGTGCCTGGAGGCCGGGACCGATCACCGGGGAGCTGTTTTTT.